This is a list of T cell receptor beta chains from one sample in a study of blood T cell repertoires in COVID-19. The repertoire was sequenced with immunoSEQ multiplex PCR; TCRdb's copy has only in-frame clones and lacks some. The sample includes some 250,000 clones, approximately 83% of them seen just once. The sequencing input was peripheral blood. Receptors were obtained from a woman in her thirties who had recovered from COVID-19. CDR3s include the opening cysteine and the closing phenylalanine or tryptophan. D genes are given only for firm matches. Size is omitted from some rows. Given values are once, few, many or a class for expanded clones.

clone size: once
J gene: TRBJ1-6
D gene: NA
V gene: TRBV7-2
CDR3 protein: CASSLDPTGQGSPLHF
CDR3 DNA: TGTGCCAGCAGCTTAGATCCAACAGGGCAGGGTTCACCCCTCCACTTT

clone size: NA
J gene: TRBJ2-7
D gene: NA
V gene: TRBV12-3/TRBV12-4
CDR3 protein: CASSAPVHEQYF
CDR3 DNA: TGTGCCAGCAGTGCCCCGGTCCACGAGCAGTACTTC

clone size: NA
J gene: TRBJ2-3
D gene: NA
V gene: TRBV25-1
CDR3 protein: CASSEYLDTQYF
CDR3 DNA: TGTGCCAGCAGTGAGTATCTGGATACGCAGTATTTT

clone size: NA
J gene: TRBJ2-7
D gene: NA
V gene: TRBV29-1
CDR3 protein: CSVEGVQGNYEQYF
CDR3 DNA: TGCAGCGTTGAAGGGGTGCAGGGAAACTACGAGCAGTACTTC

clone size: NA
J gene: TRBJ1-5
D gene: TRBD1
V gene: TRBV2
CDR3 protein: CASSVGQGGSQPQHF
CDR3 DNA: TGTGCCAGCAGTGTAGGCCAGGGGGGTAGTCAGCCCCAGCATTTT

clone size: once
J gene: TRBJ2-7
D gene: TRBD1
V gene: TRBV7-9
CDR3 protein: CASSFSGTGGAEQYF
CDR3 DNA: TGTGCCAGCAGCTTCTCCGGGACAGGGGGGGCGGAGCAGTACTTC

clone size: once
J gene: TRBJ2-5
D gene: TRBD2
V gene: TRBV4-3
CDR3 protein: CASSPRGGVETQYF
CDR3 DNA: TGCGCCAGCAGCCCCCGGGGGGGAGTGGAGACCCAGTACTTC

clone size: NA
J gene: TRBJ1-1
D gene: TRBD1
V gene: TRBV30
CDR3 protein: CAFRQGVRGNSFRWGAFF
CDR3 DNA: TGTGCCTTTAGACAGGGAGTCCGGGGGAACTCCTTTCGTTGGGGAGCTTTCTTT

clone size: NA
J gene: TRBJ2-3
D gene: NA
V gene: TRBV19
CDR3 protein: CASSISGVTDTQYF
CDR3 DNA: TGTGCCAGTAGTATATCAGGGGTCACAGATACGCAGTATTTT

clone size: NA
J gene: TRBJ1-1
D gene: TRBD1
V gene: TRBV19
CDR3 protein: CASSLDRGLAANTEAFF
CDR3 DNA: TGTGCCAGTAGTCTGGACAGGGGTCTAGCGGCGAACACTGAAGCTTTCTTT

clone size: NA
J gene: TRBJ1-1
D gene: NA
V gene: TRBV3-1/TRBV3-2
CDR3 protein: CASSQGVGGNTEAFF
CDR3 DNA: TGTGCCAGCAGCCAGGGGGTAGGGGGGAACACTGAAGCTTTCTTT

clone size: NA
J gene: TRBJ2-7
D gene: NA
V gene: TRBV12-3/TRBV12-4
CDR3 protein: CASSLAQGGEQYF
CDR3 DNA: TGTGCCAGCAGTTTAGCACAGGGTGGCGAGCAGTACTTC

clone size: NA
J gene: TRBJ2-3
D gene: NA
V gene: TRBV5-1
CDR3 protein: CASSGGGQLEDTQYF
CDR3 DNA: TGCGCCAGCAGCGGCGGCGGGCAACTGGAAGATACGCAGTATTTT

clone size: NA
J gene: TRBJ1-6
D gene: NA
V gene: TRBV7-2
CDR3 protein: CASSLTLGGVSSYNSPLHF
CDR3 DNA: TGTGCCAGCAGCTTGACGCTAGGGGGGGTCAGCTCCTATAATTCACCCCTCCACTTT

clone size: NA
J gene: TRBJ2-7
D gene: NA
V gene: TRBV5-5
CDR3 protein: CASSLVAQGYYEQYF
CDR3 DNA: TGTGCCAGCAGCTTGGTGGCTCAGGGGTACTACGAGCAGTACTTC

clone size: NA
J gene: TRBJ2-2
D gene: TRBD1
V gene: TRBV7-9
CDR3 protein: CASSYYRGFANTGELFF
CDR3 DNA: TGTGCCAGCAGTTATTACAGGGGGTTCGCGAACACCGGGGAGCTGTTTTTT

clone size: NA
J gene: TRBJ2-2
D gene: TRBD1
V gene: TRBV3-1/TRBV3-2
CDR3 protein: CASSQDRGITGELFF
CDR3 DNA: TGTGCCAGCAGCCAGGACAGGGGGATTACCGGGGAGCTGTTTTTT

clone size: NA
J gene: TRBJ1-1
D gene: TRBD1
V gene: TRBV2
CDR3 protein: CASRDRGPEAFF
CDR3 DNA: TGTGCCAGCAGAGACAGGGGACCTGAAGCTTTCTTT

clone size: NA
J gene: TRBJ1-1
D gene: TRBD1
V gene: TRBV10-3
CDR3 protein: CAIARQGTTEAFF
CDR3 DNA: TGTGCCATCGCCCGACAGGGGACCACTGAAGCTTTCTTT

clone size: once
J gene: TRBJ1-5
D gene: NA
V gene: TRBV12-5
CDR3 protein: CASGLGDSTISNQPQHF
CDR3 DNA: TGTGCTAGTGGTTTGGGAGACAGTACAATTAGCAATCAGCCCCAGCATTTT

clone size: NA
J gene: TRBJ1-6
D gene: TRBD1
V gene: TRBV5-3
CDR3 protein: CARTTTGQVGSPLHF
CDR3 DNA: TGTGCCAGAACTACCACAGGACAGGTAGGTTCACCCCTCCACTTT

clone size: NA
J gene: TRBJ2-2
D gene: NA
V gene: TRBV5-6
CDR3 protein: CASTLSTIANTGELFF
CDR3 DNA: TGTGCCAGCACCCTTTCGACAATAGCGAACACCGGGGAGCTGTTTTTT

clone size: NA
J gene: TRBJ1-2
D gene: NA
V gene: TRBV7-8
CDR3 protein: CASSLEWTAQSGYTF
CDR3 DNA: TGTGCCAGCAGCTTAGAGTGGACAGCCCAGAGTGGCTACACCTTC

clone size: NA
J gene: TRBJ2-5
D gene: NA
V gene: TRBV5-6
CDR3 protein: CASSLGPHSETQYF
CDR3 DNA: TGTGCCAGCAGCTTGGGGCCTCATTCGGAGACCCAGTACTTC

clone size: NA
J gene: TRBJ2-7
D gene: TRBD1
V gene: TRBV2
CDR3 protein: CASRSKTGNYEQYF
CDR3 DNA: TGTGCCAGCAGGTCAAAGACAGGGAACTACGAGCAGTACTTC

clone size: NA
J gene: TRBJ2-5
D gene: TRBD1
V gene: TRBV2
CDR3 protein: CASSGGTGNGNQYF
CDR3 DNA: TGTGCCAGCAGTGGGGGGACAGGGAATGGAAACCAGTACTTC

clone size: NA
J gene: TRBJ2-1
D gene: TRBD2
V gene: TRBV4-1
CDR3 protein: CASSQQLAGGFDNEQFF
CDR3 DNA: TGCGCCAGCAGCCAGCAATTAGCGGGGGGTTTCGACAATGAGCAGTTCTTC

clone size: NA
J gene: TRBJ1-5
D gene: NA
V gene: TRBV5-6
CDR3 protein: CASSRTGFNQPQHF
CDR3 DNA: TGTGCCAGCAGCCGAACAGGGTTCAATCAGCCCCAGCATTTT

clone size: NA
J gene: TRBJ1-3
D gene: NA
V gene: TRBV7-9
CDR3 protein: CASSPSRGLSGNTIYF
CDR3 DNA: TGTGCCAGCAGCCCGAGTAGGGGATTGTCTGGAAACACCATATATTTT

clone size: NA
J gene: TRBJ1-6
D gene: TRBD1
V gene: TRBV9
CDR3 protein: CASSVATGGSSPLHF
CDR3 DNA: TGTGCCAGCAGCGTAGCTACAGGGGGGAGTTCACCCCTCCACTTT

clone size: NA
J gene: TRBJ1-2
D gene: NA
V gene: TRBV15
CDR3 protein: CATSRAGTRNYGYTF
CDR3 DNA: TGTGCCACCAGCAGAGCTGGGACACGGAACTATGGCTACACCTTC

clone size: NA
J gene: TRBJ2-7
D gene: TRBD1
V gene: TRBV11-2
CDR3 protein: CASSPGQGREQYF
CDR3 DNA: TGTGCCAGCAGCCCGGGACAGGGGCGGGAGCAGTACTTC

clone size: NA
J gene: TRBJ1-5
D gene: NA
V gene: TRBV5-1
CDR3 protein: CASSLVGLPGPQHF
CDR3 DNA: TGCGCCAGCAGCTTGGTAGGCCTCCCGGGGCCCCAGCATTTT

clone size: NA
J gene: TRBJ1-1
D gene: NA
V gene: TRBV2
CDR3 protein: CASSDPGTEAFF
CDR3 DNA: TGTGCCAGCAGTGATCCAGGGACTGAAGCTTTCTTT

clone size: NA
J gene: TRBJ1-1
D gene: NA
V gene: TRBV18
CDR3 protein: CASTKNDRNTEAFF
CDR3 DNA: TGTGCCAGCACAAAGAACGACAGGAACACTGAAGCTTTCTTT

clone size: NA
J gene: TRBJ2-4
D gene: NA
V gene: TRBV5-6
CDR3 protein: CASSDNRDLAKNIQYF
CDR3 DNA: TGTGCCAGCAGCGATAACAGGGATCTAGCCAAAAACATTCAGTACTTC

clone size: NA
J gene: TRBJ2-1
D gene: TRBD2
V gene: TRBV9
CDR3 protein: CASSVGGAGLINEQFF
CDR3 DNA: TGTGCCAGCAGCGTAGGAGGAGCGGGGCTAATCAATGAGCAGTTCTTC

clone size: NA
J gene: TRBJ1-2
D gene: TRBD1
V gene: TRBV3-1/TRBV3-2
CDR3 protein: CASSESFTGDYGYTF
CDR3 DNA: TGTGCCAGCAGCGAGTCTTTCACAGGGGACTATGGCTACACCTTC

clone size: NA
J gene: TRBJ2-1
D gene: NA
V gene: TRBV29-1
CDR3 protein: CSVLPGVYNEQFF
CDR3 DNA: TGCAGCGTTCTGCCAGGGGTCTACAATGAGCAGTTCTTC

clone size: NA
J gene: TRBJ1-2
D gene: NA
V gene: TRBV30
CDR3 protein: CAWSLGDYGYTF
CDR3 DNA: TGTGCCTGGAGTCTGGGCGACTATGGCTACACCTTC

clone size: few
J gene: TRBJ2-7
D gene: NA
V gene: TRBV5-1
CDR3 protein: CASSLEAGYYEQYF
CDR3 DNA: TGCGCCAGCAGCTTGGAGGCAGGGTACTACGAGCAGTACTTC

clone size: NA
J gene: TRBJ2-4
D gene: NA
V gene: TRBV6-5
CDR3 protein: CASSTGPLAKNIQYF
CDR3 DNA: TGTGCCAGCAGCACTGGGCCGCTAGCCAAAAACATTCAGTACTTC

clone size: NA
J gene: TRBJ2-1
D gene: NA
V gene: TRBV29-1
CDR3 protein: CSVEDLQKGGGEQFF
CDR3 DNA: TGCAGCGTTGAAGATCTACAGAAAGGCGGGGGCGAGCAGTTCTTC

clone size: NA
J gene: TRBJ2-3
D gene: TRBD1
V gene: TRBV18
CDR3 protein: CASSPGDRVTDTQYF
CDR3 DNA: TGTGCCAGCTCACCAGGGGACAGGGTTACAGATACGCAGTATTTT

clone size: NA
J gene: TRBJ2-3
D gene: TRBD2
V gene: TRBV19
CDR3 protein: CASQLAGATDTQYF
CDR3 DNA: TGTGCCAGTCAACTAGCGGGGGCCACAGATACGCAGTATTTT

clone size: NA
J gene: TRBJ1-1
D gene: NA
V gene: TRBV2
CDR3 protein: CASGAGTEAFF
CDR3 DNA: TGTGCCAGCGGGGCCGGCACTGAAGCTTTCTTT

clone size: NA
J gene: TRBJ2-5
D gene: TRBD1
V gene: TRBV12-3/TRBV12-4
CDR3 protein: CASSPGQGETQYF
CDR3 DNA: TGTGCCAGCAGCCCGGGACAGGGTGAGACCCAGTACTTC

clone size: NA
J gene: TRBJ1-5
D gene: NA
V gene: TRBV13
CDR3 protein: CASSLEGSQPQHF
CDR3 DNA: TGTGCCAGCAGCTTAGAGGGGTCTCAGCCCCAGCATTTT